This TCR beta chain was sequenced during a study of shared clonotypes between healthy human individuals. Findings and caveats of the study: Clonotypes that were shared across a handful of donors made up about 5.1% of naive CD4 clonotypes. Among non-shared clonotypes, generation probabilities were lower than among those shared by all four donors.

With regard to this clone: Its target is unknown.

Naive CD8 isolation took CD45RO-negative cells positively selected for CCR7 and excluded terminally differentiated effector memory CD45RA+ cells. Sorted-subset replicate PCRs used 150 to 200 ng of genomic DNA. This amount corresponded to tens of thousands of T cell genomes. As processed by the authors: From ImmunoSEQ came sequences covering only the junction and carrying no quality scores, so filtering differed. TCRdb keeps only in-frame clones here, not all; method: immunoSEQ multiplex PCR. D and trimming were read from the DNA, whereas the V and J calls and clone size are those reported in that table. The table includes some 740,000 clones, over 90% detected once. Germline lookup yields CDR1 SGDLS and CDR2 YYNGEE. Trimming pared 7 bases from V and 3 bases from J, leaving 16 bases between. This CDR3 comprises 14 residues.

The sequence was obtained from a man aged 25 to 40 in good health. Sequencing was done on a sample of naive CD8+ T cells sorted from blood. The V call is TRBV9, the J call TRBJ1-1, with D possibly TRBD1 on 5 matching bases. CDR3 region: CASGGLNAHTEAFF. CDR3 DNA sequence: TGTGCCAGCGGGGGACTGAATGCTCACACTGAAGCTTTCTTT. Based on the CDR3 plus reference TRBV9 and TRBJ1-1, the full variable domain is DSGVTQTPKHLITATGQRVTLRCSPRSGDLSVYWYQQSLDQGLQFLIQYYNGEERAKGNILERFSAQQFPDLHSELNLSSLELGDSALYFCASGGLNAHTEAFFGQGTRLTVV.